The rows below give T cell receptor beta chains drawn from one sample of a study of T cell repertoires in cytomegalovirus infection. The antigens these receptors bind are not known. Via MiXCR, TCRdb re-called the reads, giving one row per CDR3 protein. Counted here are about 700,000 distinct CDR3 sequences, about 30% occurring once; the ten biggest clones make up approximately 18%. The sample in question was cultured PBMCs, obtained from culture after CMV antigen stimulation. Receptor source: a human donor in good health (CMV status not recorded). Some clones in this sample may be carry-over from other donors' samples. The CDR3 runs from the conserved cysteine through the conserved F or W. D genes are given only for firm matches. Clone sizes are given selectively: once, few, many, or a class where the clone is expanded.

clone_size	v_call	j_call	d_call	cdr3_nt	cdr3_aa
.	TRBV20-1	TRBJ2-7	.	TGCAGTGCTAGAGCCAACTGGGAGCAGTACTTC	CSARANWEQYF
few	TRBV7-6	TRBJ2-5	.	TGTGCCAGCAGCCTTGGGGGGGCGGGTCGGGAGACCCAGTACTTC	CASSLGGAGRETQYF
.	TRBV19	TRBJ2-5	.	TGTGCCAGTAGCATCGCGGGGAAGGAGACCCAGTACTTC	CASSIAGKETQYF
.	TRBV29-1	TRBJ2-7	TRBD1	TGCAGCGTTGAAACGGATGGGACAGAGACCTACGAGCAGTACTTC	CSVETDGTETYEQYF
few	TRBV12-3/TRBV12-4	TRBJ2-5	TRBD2	TGTGCCAGCAGTTTAATTGCTAGCGGGGGGGCCGGGGAGACCCAGTACTTC	CASSLIASGGAGETQYF
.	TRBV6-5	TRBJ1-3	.	TGTGCCACCTCGAGGGAGGGTACCTCTGGAAACACCATATATTTT	CATSREGTSGNTIYF
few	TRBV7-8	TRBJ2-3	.	TGTGCCAGCAGCTTAGGGACTGTAGATACGCAGTATTTT	CASSLGTVDTQYF
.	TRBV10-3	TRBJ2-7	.	TGTGCCGCCGCTTCCCCCTCCTACGAGCAGTACTTC	CAAASPSYEQYF
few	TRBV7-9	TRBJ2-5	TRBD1	TGTGCCAGCAGCTCCTATGGACAGGGGCGCTCGAAGACCCAGTACTTC	CASSSYGQGRSKTQYF
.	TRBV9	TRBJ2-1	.	TGTGCCAGCAGCACCCAGCGAGGAAGCTCCTACAATGAGCAGTTCTTC	CASSTQRGSSYNEQFF
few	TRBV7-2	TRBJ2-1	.	TGTGCCAGCAGCTTAGACCGGTTCTCCTACAATGAGCAGTTCTTC	CASSLDRFSYNEQFF
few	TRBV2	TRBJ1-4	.	TGTGCCAGCAGTGAATTTAGCACGGATGAAAAACTGTTTTTT	CASSEFSTDEKLFF
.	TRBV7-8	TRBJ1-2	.	TGTGCCAGCAGCCTGGGGGAAATTAACTATGGCTACACCTTC	CASSLGEINYGYTF
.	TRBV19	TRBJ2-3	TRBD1	TGTGCCAGTAGTATACAGGGACAGCTAACAGATACGCAGTATTTT	CASSIQGQLTDTQYF
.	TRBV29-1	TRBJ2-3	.	TGCAGCGTTGTTAAGCGGGCACTCACAGATACGCAGTATTTT	CSVVKRALTDTQYF
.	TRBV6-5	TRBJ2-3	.	TGTGCCAGCAAGCGGTCGGATACGCAGTATTTT	CASKRSDTQYF
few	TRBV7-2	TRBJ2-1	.	TGTGCCAGCAGCTTATACAGGGAGTGGAATGAGCAGTTCTTC	CASSLYREWNEQFF
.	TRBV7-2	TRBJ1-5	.	TGTGCCAGCAGCTTGGTCGGGGCCCCTGGTGGCAATCAGCCCCAGCATTTT	CASSLVGAPGGNQPQHF
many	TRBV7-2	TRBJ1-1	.	TGTGCCAGCAGCCTGACAGGATATGAAGCTTTCTTT	CASSLTGYEAFF
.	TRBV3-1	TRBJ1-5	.	TGTGCCAGCAGCGGACCAGGTCTTTCAGGCTACAATCAGCCCCAGCATTTT	CASSGPGLSGYNQPQHF
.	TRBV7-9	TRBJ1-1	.	TGTGCCAGCAGCCAATCCTCCTATGACGCCTTTACTGAAGCTTTCTTT	CASSQSSYDAFTEAFF
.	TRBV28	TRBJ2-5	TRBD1	TGTGCCAGCAGTTCCCCCCGACAGGGGGCTCGGGAGACCCAGTACTTC	CASSSPRQGARETQYF
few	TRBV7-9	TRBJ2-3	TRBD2	TGTGCCAGCAGGGCTAGCGGGAACACAGATACGCAGTATTTT	CASRASGNTDTQYF
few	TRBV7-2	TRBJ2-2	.	TGTGCCAGCAGCCCGGGGGGCTTGAACACCGGGGAGCTGTTTTTT	CASSPGGLNTGELFF
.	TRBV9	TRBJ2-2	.	TGTGCCAGCAGCGAGAATCCCGGGGAGCTGTTTTTT	CASSENPGELFF
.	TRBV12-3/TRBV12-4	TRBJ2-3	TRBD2	TGTGCCAGCAACCAAAGGACTAGTAGCCTGGCAGATACGCAGTATTTT	CASNQRTSSLADTQYF
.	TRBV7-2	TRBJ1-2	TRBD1	TGTGCCAGCAGGGACAGGGGAGGGTTCACGGGCTACACCTTC	CASRDRGGFTGYTF
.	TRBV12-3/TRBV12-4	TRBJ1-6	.	TGTGCCAGCAGTTTGGCAGGACAGCTTCATAATTCACCCCTCCACTTT	CASSLAGQLHNSPLHF
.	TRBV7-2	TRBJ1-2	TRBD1	TGTGCCAGCAGCTTAGGCGGGACAGGGGCCGTTGGCTACACCTTC	CASSLGGTGAVGYTF
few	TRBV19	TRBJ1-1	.	TGTGCCAGTAGTACGGGGACGGATCGGACTGAAGCTTTCTTT	CASSTGTDRTEAFF
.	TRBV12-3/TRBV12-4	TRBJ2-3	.	TGTGCCAGCAGTCCCAATAGCCCAAGCACAGATACGCAGTATTTT	CASSPNSPSTDTQYF
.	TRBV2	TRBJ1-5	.	TGTGCCAGCAGAGGGGAAGTTGGTAGCAATCAGCCCCAGCATTTT	CASRGEVGSNQPQHF
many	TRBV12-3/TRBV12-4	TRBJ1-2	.	TGTGCCAGCAGCCTCGGAGAGGCAGGGATCTATGGCTACACCTTC	CASSLGEAGIYGYTF
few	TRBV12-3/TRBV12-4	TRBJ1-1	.	TGTGCCAGCAGTTTAATGGGGTGGTCTGAAGCTTTCTTT	CASSLMGWSEAFF
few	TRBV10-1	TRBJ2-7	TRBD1	TGCGCCAGCAGTATCGACAGGGATCGGAAGCAGTACTTC	CASSIDRDRKQYF
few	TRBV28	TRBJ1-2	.	TGTGCCAGCAGTTTCCACCTCCAGTCTTCATATGGCTACACCTTC	CASSFHLQSSYGYTF
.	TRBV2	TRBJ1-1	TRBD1	TGTGCCAGCACCGGGACAGGGTCAAACACTGAAGCTTTCTTT	CASTGTGSNTEAFF
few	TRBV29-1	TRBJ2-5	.	TGCAGCGTTATCCTCAGAAATATCGGAGGGGCCCAGTACTTC	CSVILRNIGGAQYF
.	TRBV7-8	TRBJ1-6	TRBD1	TGTGCCAGCAGCTTTAACCGGGACAGTGGGTCAACCCTCCACTTT	CASSFNRDSGSTLHF
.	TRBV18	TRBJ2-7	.	TGTGCCAGCTCCCTCGAGGCAGGGATAGTCTACGAGCAGTACTTC	CASSLEAGIVYEQYF
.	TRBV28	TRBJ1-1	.	TGTGCCAGCATCCTCGGGGGAGGACAACCCACGAAGGCTTTCTTT	CASILGGGQPTKAFF
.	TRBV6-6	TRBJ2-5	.	TGTGCCAGCAGTCCGCCTGACCGGCAGGCCGAAGAGACCCAGTACTTC	CASSPPDRQAEETQYF
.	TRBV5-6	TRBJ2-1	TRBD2	TGTGCCAGCAGAAACGGGGACTACCCCTACAATGAGCAGTTCTTC	CASRNGDYPYNEQFF
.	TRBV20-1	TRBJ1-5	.	TGCAGTGCTAGATCGGAGGGAACGGCTCCCCAGCATTTT	CSARSEGTAPQHF
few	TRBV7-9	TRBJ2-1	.	TGTGCCAGCAGCTTACCGGCCGGACATTTCTACAATGAGCAGTTCTTC	CASSLPAGHFYNEQFF
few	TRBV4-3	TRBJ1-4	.	TGCGCCAGCAGCCAAGATCTATTGTTGGGCTACCATAATGAAAAACTGTTTTTT	CASSQDLLLGYHNEKLFF
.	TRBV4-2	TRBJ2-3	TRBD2	TGTGCCAGCAGCCGACCCAGCGGGGTTACAGATACGCAGTATTTT	CASSRPSGVTDTQYF
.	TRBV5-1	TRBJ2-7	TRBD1	TGCGCCAGCAGCCCGACAGGGGATAACTACGAGCAGTACTTC	CASSPTGDNYEQYF
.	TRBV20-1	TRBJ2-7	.	TGCAGTGCCACAAGAACAGATCCCGAGCAGTACTTC	CSATRTDPEQYF
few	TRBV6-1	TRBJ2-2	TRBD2	TGTGCCAGCAGTCTTCTTAGCGGGGACGGTACCGGGGAGCTGTTTTTT	CASSLLSGDGTGELFF
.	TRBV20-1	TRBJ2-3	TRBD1	TGCAGTTCGGGACAGGGGGCCCCAGATACGCAGTATTTT	CSSGQGAPDTQYF
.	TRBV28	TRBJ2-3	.	TGTGCCAGCTGGGAGTGGACGGGAGCAGATACGCAGTATTTT	CASWEWTGADTQYF
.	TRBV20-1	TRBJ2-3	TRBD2	TGCAGTGCTCCAGAGACTAGCGGGGAACGCACAGATACGCAGTATTTT	CSAPETSGERTDTQYF
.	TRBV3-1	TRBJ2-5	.	TGTGCCAGCAGAGACGAACCCCAAGAGACCCAGTACTTC	CASRDEPQETQYF